These 24 T cell receptor beta chains were sequenced from one sample in a study of blood T cell repertoires in COVID-19. Profiling relied on immunoSEQ multiplex PCR, and the TCRdb table lists in-frame clones only, not all of them. The sample holds about 140,000 clones, approximately 88% seen once. The sample comprised PBMCs or T cells enriched from blood (not recorded which). The receptors were gathered from a man aged 35 to 55 with acute COVID-19.

V usage is TRBV11-2 and J usage is TRBJ2-7; no reliable D call. The CDR3 contains 15 residues. The germline gives CDR1 SGHAT, CDR2 FQNNGV. Trimming pared 1 base from V and 5 bases from J, leaving 15 bases between. The CDR3 DNA sequence: TGTGCCAGCAGCTTAGGTGGCGGCAGTTCCCACGAGCAGTACTTC. It encodes CASSLGGGSSHEQYF.

The genes are TRBV7-2 and TRBJ2-7; 9 bases are shared with TRBD2. V shed 3 bases and J 0 bases; nucleotides not matched to a gene: 3. The CDR3 contains 15 residues. Germline CDR1 and CDR2: SGHTA and FQGNSA. CDR3 residues: CASSLSGGSSYEQYF. Here the CDR3 DNA reads TGTGCCAGCAGCTTGAGCGGGGGGAGCTCCTACGAGCAGTACTTC.

The chain joins TRBV7-2 to TRBJ1-5; the D is unclear. The V end lost 1 base, the J end lost 7 bases, and 11 bases lay between the germline ends. Germline assignment: CDR1 SGHTA and CDR2 FQGNSA. The CDR3 contains 14 residues. The chain's CDR3 is CASSLVEGSQPQHF. The CDR3 bases are TGTGCCAGCAGCTTAGTTGAGGGTTCGCAGCCCCAGCATTTT.

CDR3 DNA sequence: TGTGCCAGTGGACTAGCGGGAAACGGGAATGAGCAGTTCTTC. This sequence encodes CASGLAGNGNEQFF. V usage is TRBV19 and J usage is TRBJ2-1; 12 bases fit TRBD2. CDR3 length: 14 residues. CDR1 and CDR2 (germline): LNHDA, SQIVND (reference sequence). V trimming: 8 bases; J trimming: 7 bases; junction bases outside the gene matches: 6. Using reference TRBV19 and TRBJ2-1 for the parts outside the CDR3, the full variable domain is DGGITQSPKYLFRKEGQNVTLSCEQNLNHDAMYWYRQDPGQGLRLIYYSQIVNDFQKGDIAEGYSVSREKKESFPLTVTSAQKNPTAFYLCASGLAGNGNEQFFGPGTRLTVL.

The V gene is TRBV4-3, the J gene TRBJ1-2, with 7 bases lining up with TRBD1. The CDR3 consists of 14 residues. V trimming: 0 bases; J trimming: 6 bases; junction bases outside the gene matches: 4. Germline CDR1 LGHNA, CDR2 YSLEER. CDR3 nucleotides: TGCGCCAGCAGCCAAGATAACAGGGGAGATGGCTACACCTTC. This codes for CASSQDNRGDGYTF.

V and J are TRBV6-6 and TRBJ1-1, with D possibly TRBD1 on 6 matching bases. Germline V lookup: CDR1 MNHNY, CDR2 SVGAGI (reference sequence). V gave up 4 bases and J gave up 5 bases, with 14 bases separating them. The CDR3 totals 14 residues. CDR3 DNA sequence: TGTGCCAGCAGTTCCCCGACAGGTGGTACTGAAGCTTTCTTT. This encodes CASSSPTGGTEAFF.

V and J are TRBV18 and TRBJ2-7, with D hard to call. Per germline, CDR1 KGHSH and CDR2 LQKENI. V lost 3 bases to trimming and J lost 3 bases, with 12 bases between them. This CDR3 region has 14 residues. CDR3: CASSPLQALYEQYF. In DNA form, the CDR3 reads TGTGCCAGCTCACCTCTCCAGGCGCTCTACGAGCAGTACTTC.

The V and J genes are TRBV5-6 and TRBJ2-3, with TRBD2 matching 8 bases. Germline CDR1 is SGHDT and CDR2 is YYEEEE. CDR3 length equals 17 residues. V lost 6 bases to trimming and J lost 2 bases; unmatched junction nucleotides: 14. This chain's CDR3 is CASTSGRGGAVTDTQYF. CDR3 coding DNA: TGTGCCAGCACTTCCGGTCGGGGGGGGGCGGTCACAGATACGCAGTATTTT.

The V gene is TRBV19, the J gene TRBJ2-7, with D unresolved. V was cut by 1 base and J by 0 bases, with 10 bases left in between. This CDR3 region has 15 residues. The germline CDR1 and CDR2 sequences are LNHDA and SQIVND (reference sequence). The CDR3 reads CASSIGPHLSYEQYF. CDR3 DNA: TGTGCCAGTAGTATAGGGCCACACCTCTCCTACGAGCAGTACTTC.

The chain employs TRBV2 and TRBJ1-3, with D possibly matching TRBD1 (5 bases). Germline-derived CDR1 and CDR2 are SNHLY and FYNNEI. V was cut by 2 bases and J by 0 bases, with 11 bases left in between. The CDR3 runs to 16 residues. The CDR3 sequence: CASSELKGISGNTIYF. CDR3 nucleotides: TGTGCCAGCAGTGAACTCAAGGGGATCTCTGGAAACACCATATATTTT.

The count of this clone is one. The chain employs TRBV5-4 and TRBJ1-4, with 7 bases aligning to TRBD1. J lost 7 bases, V lost 4 bases, and 10 bases had no gene match. Germline V gene lookup returns CDR1 SGHNT and CDR2 YYREEE (reference sequence). CDR3 length: 15 residues. For the CDR3, the DNA is TGTGCCAGCAGCCTAGGACAGGCCCGGGGTGAAAAACTGTTTTTT. This encodes CASSLGQARGEKLFF.

This chain connects TRBV9 to TRBJ2-3, with 9 positions matching TRBD2. The CDR3 covers 16 residues. Germline V gene lookup returns CDR1 SGDLS and CDR2 YYNGEE. V lost 1 base, J lost 1 base, and 4 bases stayed unmatched. CDR3 DNA: TGTGCCAGCAGCGTACTAGCGGGAAGTGGCACAGATACGCAGTATTTT. Protein: CASSVLAGSGTDTQYF.

V gene TRBV6-4 combines with J gene TRBJ2-3, with 10 nucleotides matching TRBD2. Looked up from germline, CDR1 is MRHNA and CDR2 is SNTAGT. V shed 6 bases and J 2 bases; nucleotides not matched to a gene: 5. CDR3 length equals 15 residues. CDR3 nucleotides: TGTGCCAGCAGCTCCAGCGGGGGGGCCACAGATACGCAGTATTTT. Protein: CASSSSGGATDTQYF.

V gene TRBV7-9 combines with J gene TRBJ2-7; 9 bases are shared with TRBD1. CDR3 length: 15 amino acids. CDR1 is SEHNR and CDR2 is FQNEAQ in the germline V gene (reference sequence). The ends lost 5 bases at V and 2 bases at J; junction bases unmatched: 7. The CDR3 DNA is TGTGCCAGCAGCCATGGACAGGGGTTTACCTACGAGCAGTACTTC. Translating it yields CASSHGQGFTYEQYF.

This clone showed up just once. J is TRBJ2-7 and V is TRBV11-2; no definite D call. Trimming removed 1 base from V and 6 bases from J, with 7 bases in between. CDR3 size: 12 residues. Germline values: CDR1 SGHAT, CDR2 FQNNGV. The CDR3 DNA reads TGTGCCAGCAGCTTAGGACTTGGCGAGCAGTACTTC. Protein: CASSLGLGEQYF.

This clone has just one count. V usage is TRBV25-1 and J usage is TRBJ2-7, with D maybe TRBD1 (5 bases). V was cut by 2 bases and J by 6 bases, with 11 bases left in between. CDR3 length equals 13 residues. From germline, CDR1 is MGHDK and CDR2 SYGVNS. In nucleotides, the CDR3 is TGTGCCAGCAGTGAAACAGGATTTTCCGAGCAGTACTTC. Translation: CASSETGFSEQYF.

The rearrangement links TRBV5-4 to TRBJ2-3; 9 bases are a match to TRBD2. With V trimmed by 0 bases and J by 1 base, 6 bases remained unmatched. The CDR3 spans 17 residues. Germline CDR1 is SGHNT and CDR2 is YYREEE (reference sequence). The CDR3 bases are TGTGCCAGCAGCTTGGCAGGGGAGCGGGGGGGCACAGATACGCAGTATTTT. It codes for CASSLAGERGGTDTQYF.

The chain recombines TRBV5-1 with TRBJ1-6; TRBD1 aligns across 7 bases. The CDR3 spans 16 residues. Germline V gene data show CDR1 as SGHRS and CDR2 as YFSETQ. The ends lost 0 bases at V and 7 bases at J; junction bases unmatched: 7. The CDR3: CASSLASGTENSPLHF. CDR3 DNA: TGCGCCAGCAGCTTGGCGAGTGGGACAGAGAATTCACCCCTCCACTTT.

This clone was detected a few times. The chain recombines TRBV4-2 with TRBJ2-3; 10 bases are a match to TRBD2. The V gene end was trimmed by 0 bases and the J gene end by 0 bases; junction bases not matched to a gene: 6. The CDR3 extends over 18 amino acids. CDR1 is LGHNA, CDR2 YNFKEQ, per germline. The CDR3 protein is CASSQEQLAGFSTDTQYF. CDR3 nucleotide sequence: TGTGCCAGCAGCCAAGAGCAACTAGCGGGGTTTAGCACAGATACGCAGTATTTT.

The rearrangement links TRBV6-1 to TRBJ2-2; 12 positions agree with TRBD2. J was trimmed by 5 bases and V by 3 bases; bases with no gene match: 1. This CDR3 region has 15 residues. CDR1 and CDR2 (germline): MNHNS, SASEGT. CDR3 loop: CASSDGLAGTGELFF. The CDR3, as DNA: TGTGCCAGCAGTGATGGACTAGCGGGGACCGGGGAGCTGTTTTTT.

This rearrangement joins TRBV3-1 (or the pseudogene TRBV3-2) to TRBJ2-7; TRBD1 is a possible D gene (6 bases). V lost 1 base to trimming and J lost 2 bases, with 12 bases between them. The germline V gene encodes CDR1 LGHDT and CDR2 YNNKEL (reference sequence). The CDR3 runs 15 residues. The chain's CDR3 is CASSQGRQGTYEQYF. The CDR3 DNA reads TGTGCCAGCAGCCAAGGAAGGCAGGGGACCTACGAGCAGTACTTC.

This clone was detected once. CDR3 residues: CASSEVLGSGQAYEQYF. CDR3 bases: TGTGCCAGCAGTGAAGTTTTAGGGTCGGGACAGGCCTACGAGCAGTACTTC. The chain joins TRBV6-1 to TRBJ2-7, with 8 bases matching TRBD1. The CDR3 contains 17 residues. CDR1 is MNHNS, CDR2 SASEGT, per germline. The trim removed 1 base at V and 2 bases at J, leaving 10 bases unmatched.

This rearrangement joins TRBV18 to TRBJ2-5, with 10 bases lining up with TRBD2. CDR1 and CDR2 (germline): KGHSH, LQKENI. CDR3 length equals 16 residues. J gave up 7 bases and V 4 bases, and 12 bases lay outside the gene matches. CDR3: CASSLSSGGTFGTQYF. For the CDR3, the DNA is TGTGCCAGCTCACTATCTAGCGGGGGTACCTTCGGGACCCAGTACTTC.

This chain links TRBV11-2 with TRBJ2-1, with 8 positions matching TRBD2. With 1 base clipped from V and 5 bases from J, the junction kept 13 bases outside the gene matches. The CDR3 runs to 18 residues. Germline CDR1 is SGHAT and CDR2 is FQNNGV. The CDR3 region is CASSLGGLRAGAHNEQFF. The CDR3 DNA is TGTGCCAGCAGCTTAGGAGGTTTGCGAGCGGGGGCGCACAATGAGCAGTTCTTC.